Listed here are 20 T cell receptor beta chains from one sample, sequenced in a study of Ad26.COV2.S vaccination and SARS-CoV-2 variants (dated by TCRdb to the early 2020s). This sample's treatment or condition label indicates: roughly 19 received Ad26.COV2.S at low or high dose, single or two shots; about 5 received placebo; per-sample allocation not given. For vaccine and placebo recipients, repertoires were sequenced using samples collected on day 63 after the first injection. Library preparation was by the immunoSEQ multiplex PCR assay. Held by TCRdb, this immuneACCESS table contains in-frame sequences only and omits some clones. Under half of the omission traces to an unresolved V gene where checked; the cause of the rest is unknown. Present in this sample are around 450,000 clones, around 87% of which were seen just once. The top ten hold around 3.6% of the sample. The sample consisted of peripheral blood, taken in a trial of Ad26.COV2.S vaccine versus placebo. All receptors come from a person aged 18-65 years who received the Ad26.COV2.S COVID-19 vaccine or a placebo.

This clone was seen a handful of times. The gene calls are TRBV27 and TRBJ1-2; D unclear. The CDR3 runs to 11 residues. V was trimmed by 6 bases and J by 7 bases, leaving 9 bases between them. Germline V lookup: CDR1 MNHEY, CDR2 SMNVEV (reference sequence). The CDR3 coding sequence is TGTGCCAGCAGGGCTCCAGGTGGCTACACCTTC. Its protein product is CASRAPGGYTF.

This clone was seen just once. The sample carries other DNA sequences with the same CDR3. The J gene is TRBJ2-3, the V gene TRBV6-2 or TRBV6-3, with D unresolved. The CDR3 runs to 11 residues. Per germline, CDR1 MNHEY and CDR2 SVGEGT. Trimming took 2 bases from V and 6 from J, leaving 3 bases between them. CDR3 coding DNA: TGTGCCAGCAGTTACAGTGATACGCAGTATTTT. Translating gives CASSYSDTQYF.

This sequence joins TRBV5-1 and TRBJ2-7; either TRBD1 or TRBD2 may fit D (5 bases each). This CDR3 region has 14 residues. Deletions cut 1 base from V and 6 bases from J, with 14 bases between. Per germline, CDR1 SGHRS and CDR2 YFSETQ. CDR3 region: CASSLRAGSGEQYF. For the CDR3, the DNA is TGCGCCAGCAGCTTGAGGGCAGGGAGCGGCGAGCAGTACTTC.

The rearrangement joins TRBV15 to TRBJ2-5; TRBD1 agrees at 8 bases. V dropped 5 bases and J dropped 2; count of bases not matched to a gene: 7. The CDR3 covers 15 residues. Germline V gene sequence: CDR1 LNHNV, CDR2 YYDKDF (reference sequence). CDR3 loop: CATSRRTGTQETQYF. The CDR3 coding sequence is TGTGCCACCAGCCGACGGACAGGGACTCAAGAGACCCAGTACTTC.

The V gene is TRBV6-5, the J gene TRBJ2-1, with 8 bases identical to TRBD1. V lost 3 bases to trimming and J lost 7 bases; unmatched junction nucleotides: 8. CDR3 length equals 15 residues. The V gene's germline CDR1 is MNHEY and CDR2 SVGAGI. The CDR3 protein is CASSYPSGGSNEQFF. For the CDR3, the DNA is TGTGCCAGCAGTTATCCGTCAGGGGGCTCTAATGAGCAGTTCTTC.

The chain carries TRBV19 and TRBJ1-6, with 7 nucleotides matching TRBD1. Per the germline V gene, CDR1 is LNHDA and CDR2 is SQIVND (reference sequence). J was trimmed by 8 bases and V by 3 bases; bases with no gene match: 10. This CDR3 region has 16 residues. The CDR3: CASSMGDRSFHSPLHF. The CDR3 DNA reads as TGTGCCAGTAGTATGGGGGACAGATCTTTTCATTCACCCCTCCACTTT. Complete variable domain (other parts from reference TRBV19 and TRBJ1-6): DGGITQSPKYLFRKEGQNVTLSCEQNLNHDAMYWYRQDPGQGLRLIYYSQIVNDFQKGDIAEGYSVSREKKESFPLTVTSAQKNPTAFYLCASSMGDRSFHSPLHFGNGTRLTVT.

The genes are TRBV5-1 and TRBJ2-5; TRBD2 matches at 7 bases. This CDR3 has 14 residues. V lost 4 bases and J lost 5; bases outside the gene matches: 8. Germline V gene lookup returns CDR1 SGHRS and CDR2 YFSETQ. The CDR3 sequence: CASSTLAGPETQYF. The CDR3 DNA reads TGCGCCAGCAGCACCTTAGCGGGCCCGGAGACCCAGTACTTC.

The chain couples TRBV19 to TRBJ2-3; the D gene could be TRBD1 or TRBD2 (5 bases each). Trimming pared 4 bases from V and 0 bases from J, leaving 8 bases between. The germline CDR1 and CDR2 sequences are LNHDA and SQIVND (reference sequence). The CDR3 is made up of 14 amino acids. CDR3 coding DNA: TGTGCCAGTAGTAGGGGGTATAGCACAGATACGCAGTATTTT. As protein: CASSRGYSTDTQYF.

The chain uses TRBV7-2 and TRBJ2-7; possible D gene TRBD1, 6 bases. The CDR3 sequence is 13 residues long. Per the germline V gene, CDR1 is SGHTA and CDR2 is FQGNSA. V gave up 5 bases and J gave up 2 bases, with 10 bases separating them. CDR3 coding DNA: TGTGCCAGCAGCGTTCGACAGGCCTACGAGCAGTACTTC. Encoded protein: CASSVRQAYEQYF.

This chain connects TRBV19 to TRBJ1-1; 9 bases agree with TRBD1. Germline trimming cut 0 bases from V and 3 bases from J; bases unmatched to any gene: 5. The CDR3 length is 16 residues. CDR1 and CDR2 (germline): LNHDA, SQIVND (reference sequence). The CDR3 region is CASSIDQGQGYTEAFF. For the CDR3, the DNA is TGTGCCAGTAGTATAGATCAGGGACAGGGCTACACTGAAGCTTTCTTT.

V usage is TRBV2 and J usage is TRBJ2-1; D is ambiguous. Looked up from germline, CDR1 is SNHLY and CDR2 is FYNNEI. The CDR3 spans 14 residues. V lost 7 bases and J lost 0, with 10 bases in between. CDR3 protein: CASTRAGSYNEQFF. CDR3 in DNA: TGTGCCAGCACTCGGGCCGGCTCCTACAATGAGCAGTTCTTC.

The chain links TRBV5-6 to TRBJ1-4; unclear D gene. Trimming took off 4 bases at V and 6 bases at J, with 7 bases between the two ends. Per the germline V gene, CDR1 is SGHDT and CDR2 is YYEEEE. The CDR3 has 12 amino acids. The CDR3 is CASSLGHEKLFF. The CDR3 DNA reads as TGTGCCAGCAGCCTAGGGCATGAAAAACTGTTTTTT.

The chain carries TRBV12-3 or TRBV12-4 and TRBJ1-5; 7 positions match TRBD1. The CDR3 spans 13 residues. Germline trimming cut 5 bases from V and 7 bases from J; bases unmatched to any gene: 5. The CDR3 DNA reads as TGTGCCAGCAGTCTCACAGGGGAACAGCCCCAGCATTTT. Its translation: CASSLTGEQPQHF.

In this sample, this clone turned up a few times. The chain carries TRBV19 and TRBJ1-5, with TRBD1 matching 11 bases. This CDR3 contains 16 residues. V shed 4 bases, J shed 6 bases, and the junction held 8 bases outside the gene matches. In germline, CDR1 is LNHDA, CDR2 SQIVND (reference sequence). Here the CDR3 reads CASSKNLGTGGQPQHF. The DNA for the CDR3 is TGTGCCAGTAGTAAAAACCTCGGGACAGGGGGTCAGCCCCAGCATTTT.

This chain uses TRBV15 with TRBJ1-5; possibly TRBD1 for D (5 bases). Trimming removed 2 bases at V and 5 bases at J, with 13 bases between. This CDR3 comprises 15 residues. The germline gives CDR1 LNHNV, CDR2 YYDKDF (reference sequence). CDR3 region: CATSRQGSGDQPQHF. CDR3 coding DNA: TGTGCCACCAGCAGACAGGGCTCGGGCGATCAGCCCCAGCATTTT.

V is TRBV7-8 and J is TRBJ2-5, with unresolved D. V lost 5 bases, J lost 4 bases, and 11 bases lay in between. CDR3 length equals 13 residues. Germline assignment: CDR1 SGHVS and CDR2 FQNEAQ. The CDR3 is CASSPPGPETQYF. CDR3 DNA: TGTGCCAGCAGCCCCCCGGGCCCAGAGACCCAGTACTTC.

This clone has only one observation. The V gene is TRBV5-8, the J gene TRBJ1-4; 7 bases match TRBD1. Germline loops: CDR1 SGHTS, CDR2 YDEGEE. The junction had 9 bases not matched to a gene; V was cut back by 3 bases and J by 4 bases. This CDR3 comprises 16 residues. The CDR3 sequence is CASSSADRAGNEKLFF. The CDR3 DNA sequence: TGTGCCAGCAGCTCAGCCGACAGGGCTGGTAATGAAAAACTGTTTTTT.

This sequence joins TRBV29-1 and TRBJ2-2; D is perhaps TRBD2 (6 bases). The CDR3 extends over 12 amino acids. V was pared by 7 bases and J by 6 bases, with 12 bases between. The germline gives CDR1 SQVTM, CDR2 ANQGSEA. This chain's CDR3 is CSAVAEAGELFF. DNA of the CDR3: TGCAGCGCCGTAGCGGAAGCCGGGGAGCTGTTTTTT.

This clone has only one observation. The chain uses TRBV7-3 and TRBJ1-1; D may be TRBD1 (5 bases). The CDR3 loop spans 15 amino acids. CDR1 SGHTA and CDR2 FQGTGA come from the germline V gene. V lost 5 bases, J lost 4 bases, and 17 bases lay in between. The CDR3 spells CASSLQGEGGTEAFF. The CDR3 DNA follows: TGTGCCAGCAGCCTTCAGGGCGAGGGCGGCACTGAAGCTTTCTTT.

The rearrangement joins TRBV4-3 to TRBJ2-7; no reliable D call. There are 14 residues in the CDR3. Deletions cut 1 base from V and 0 bases from J, with 7 bases between. Germline lookup yields CDR1 LGHNA and CDR2 YSLEER. The CDR3 DNA sequence: TGCGCCAGCAGCCAAGCATTGGACTCCTACGAGCAGTACTTC. As protein: CASSQALDSYEQYF.